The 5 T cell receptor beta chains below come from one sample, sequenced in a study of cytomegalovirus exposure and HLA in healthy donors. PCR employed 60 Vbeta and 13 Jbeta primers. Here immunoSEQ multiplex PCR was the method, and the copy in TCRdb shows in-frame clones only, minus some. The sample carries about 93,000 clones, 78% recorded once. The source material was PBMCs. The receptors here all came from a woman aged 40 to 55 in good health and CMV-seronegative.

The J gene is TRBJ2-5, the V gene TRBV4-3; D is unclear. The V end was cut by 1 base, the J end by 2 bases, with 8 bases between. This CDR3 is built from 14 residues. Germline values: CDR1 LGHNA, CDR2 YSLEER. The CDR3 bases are TGCGCCAGCAGCCAAGGTATGAGGCAAGAGACCCAGTACTTC. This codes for CASSQGMRQETQYF.

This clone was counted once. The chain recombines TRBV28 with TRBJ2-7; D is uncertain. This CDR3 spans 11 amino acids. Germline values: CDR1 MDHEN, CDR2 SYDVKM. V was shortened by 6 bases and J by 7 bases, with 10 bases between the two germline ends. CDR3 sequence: CASSLRKEQYF. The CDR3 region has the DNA TGTGCCAGCAGCCTACGAAAGGAGCAGTACTTC.

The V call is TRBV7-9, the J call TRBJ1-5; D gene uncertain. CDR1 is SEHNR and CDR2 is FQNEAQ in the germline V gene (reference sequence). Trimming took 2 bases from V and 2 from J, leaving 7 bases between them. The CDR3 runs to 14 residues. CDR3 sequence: CASSLPGGNQPQHF. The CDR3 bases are TGTGCCAGCAGCTTACCCGGTGGCAATCAGCCCCAGCATTTT.

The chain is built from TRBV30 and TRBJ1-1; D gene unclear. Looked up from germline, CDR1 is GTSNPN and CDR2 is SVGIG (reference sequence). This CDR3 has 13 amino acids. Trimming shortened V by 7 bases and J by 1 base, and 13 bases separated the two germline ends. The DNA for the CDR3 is TGTGCCTCTTCGACGGACTCGAACACTGAAGCTTTCTTT. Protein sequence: CASSTDSNTEAFF. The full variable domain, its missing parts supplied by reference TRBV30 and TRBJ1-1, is SQTIHQWPATLVQPVGSPLSLECTVEGTSNPNLYWYRQAAGRGLQLLFYSVGIGQISSEVPQNLSASRPQDRQFILSSKKLLLSDSGFYLCASSTDSNTEAFFGQGTRLTVV.

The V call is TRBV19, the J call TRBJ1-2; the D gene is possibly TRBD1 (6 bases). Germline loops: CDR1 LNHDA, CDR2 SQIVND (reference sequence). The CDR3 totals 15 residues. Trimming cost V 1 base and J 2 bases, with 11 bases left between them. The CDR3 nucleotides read TGTGCCAGTAGTATAGGGCAGGGGACAAACTATGGCTACACCTTC. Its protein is CASSIGQGTNYGYTF.